This T cell receptor (beta chain) derives from a study of early stage breast cancer tumors. Broader study findings: Unsorted bulk genomic DNA sequencing lacked pairing and functional marker data.

CDR3 length: 12 residues. V dropped 6 bases and J dropped 4 bases, with 7 bases sitting between them. Germline V gives CDR1 SNHLY, CDR2 FYNNEI. Data came from immunoSEQ multiplex PCR; TCRdb stores just in-frame clones and leaves some out. The repertoire includes over 40,000 clones, around 80% of them detected once, and 3% to 4% sits in the top ten. Worth noting for this clone: The target antigen is unknown.

The clonotype comes from a person aged 35-49 years with breast cancer. The rearrangement links TRBV2 to TRBJ1-3, with D unclear. Material: blood. The CDR3 DNA follows: TGTGCCAGCAGCTTTTCAGGAAACACCATATATTTT. Its translation: CASSFSGNTIYF.